This is a list of T cell receptor beta chains from one sample in a study of T cell responses to AZD1222 COVID-19 vaccine. Repertoires were generated with immunoSEQ multiplex PCR, while TCRdb's copy carries only in-frame clones and drops some. The sample records about 140,000 clones, about 90% being singletons. Sequencing was performed on peripheral blood, taken on day 0 of AZD1222 vaccination. Receptor source: an adult in good health. Each CDR3 is given with its conserved first and last residue. The D gene is left open where the match is weak. Rows give clone size only sometimes, using once, few, many, or a class for an expanded clone.

TRBV4-3	TRBJ1-2	NA	NA	CASSQDQGSYGYTF	TGCGCCAGCAGCCAAGATCAGGGCTCCTATGGCTACACCTTC
TRBV29-1	TRBJ1-2	NA	TRBD1	CSVPGTQGARDYGYTF	TGCAGCGTTCCCGGAACACAGGGGGCTAGGGACTATGGCTACACCTTC
TRBV19	TRBJ1-4	NA	NA	CASSITGGANEKLFF	TGTGCCAGTAGTATCACAGGCGGAGCTAATGAAAAACTGTTTTTT
TRBV28	TRBJ2-7	NA	NA	CASSSEKYEQYF	TGTGCCAGCAGTTCAGAGAAGTACGAGCAGTACTTC
TRBV11-2	TRBJ1-2	NA	NA	CASSPRRVYGYTF	TGTGCCAGCAGCCCCCGGCGAGTCTATGGCTACACCTTC
TRBV3-1/TRBV3-2	TRBJ1-5	NA	NA	CASSPLGGGGNQPQHF	TGTGCCAGCAGCCCCCTCGGGGGTGGTGGCAATCAGCCCCAGCATTTT
TRBV12-3/TRBV12-4	TRBJ1-5	NA	NA	CASSLADQPQHF	TGTGCCAGCAGTTTAGCCGATCAGCCCCAGCATTTT
TRBV18	TRBJ1-2	NA	TRBD1	CASSPQGANYGYTF	TGTGCCAGCTCACCCCAGGGGGCTAACTATGGCTACACCTTC
TRBV7-9	TRBJ1-5	NA	NA	CASSLAGQGGGLGNQPQHF	TGTGCCAGCAGCTTAGCAGGCCAGGGAGGGGGTCTTGGCAATCAGCCCCAGCATTTT
TRBV19	TRBJ1-1	NA	NA	CASSIVDTEAFF	TGTGCCAGTAGTATTGTGGACACTGAAGCTTTCTTT
TRBV7-9	TRBJ1-1	NA	NA	CASSLDPIMNTEAFF	TGTGCCAGCAGCTTAGACCCGATTATGAACACTGAAGCTTTCTTT
TRBV19	TRBJ2-2	NA	TRBD2	CASSIVYLAGGRGGELFF	TGTGCCAGTAGTATTGTTTACTTGGCGGGAGGCCGCGGGGGGGAGCTGTTTTTT
TRBV19	TRBJ2-5	NA	NA	CASSMSSRETQYF	TGTGCCAGTAGTATGTCTAGCCGAGAGACCCAGTACTTC
TRBV19	TRBJ2-7	NA	TRBD1	CASSQPGQVYEQYF	TGTGCCAGTAGCCAACCGGGACAGGTCTACGAGCAGTACTTC
TRBV3-1/TRBV3-2	TRBJ1-1	NA	NA	CASSFTGTEAFF	TGTGCCAGCAGCTTCACAGGGACTGAAGCTTTCTTT
TRBV10-3	TRBJ1-6	NA	NA	CAIRRSGDNSPLHF	TGTGCCATCAGAAGGAGTGGGGATAATTCACCCCTCCACTTT
TRBV4-2	TRBJ2-7	NA	TRBD1	CASSQPKGQGTYEQYF	TGTGCCAGCAGCCAACCAAAGGGACAGGGAACCTACGAGCAGTACTTC
TRBV6-5	TRBJ1-5	NA	NA	CASSSTGVDQPQHF	TGTGCCAGCAGTTCGACGGGGGTGGATCAGCCCCAGCATTTT
TRBV5-1	TRBJ1-2	NA	TRBD1	CASSRDRLLGRGYGYTF	TGCGCCAGCAGCAGGGACAGGCTACTAGGCCGGGGCTATGGCTACACCTTC
TRBV2	TRBJ2-2	NA	NA	CASKVAGTGELFF	TGTGCCAGCAAAGTGGCGGGAACCGGGGAGCTGTTTTTT
TRBV29-1	TRBJ1-2	NA	NA	CSVAGSESYGYTF	TGCAGCGTTGCGGGATCCGAGAGCTATGGCTACACCTTC
TRBV9	TRBJ2-3	NA	NA	CASSPRPQYF	TGTGCCAGCAGCCCCCGGCCGCAGTATTTT
TRBV9	TRBJ2-7	NA	TRBD1	CASSVASGQGAYEQYF	TGTGCCAGCAGCGTAGCTTCAGGACAGGGGGCCTACGAGCAGTACTTC
TRBV10-3	TRBJ1-1	NA	NA	CATRGGAEAFF	TGTGCCACCCGTGGGGGGGCTGAAGCTTTCTTT
TRBV30	TRBJ1-2	NA	TRBD1	CACYDRAGYTF	TGTGCCTGCTATGACAGGGCTGGCTACACCTTC
TRBV4-3	TRBJ1-4	NA	NA	CASSQDGEGREKLFF	TGCGCCAGCAGCCAAGATGGGGAGGGGAGGGAAAAACTGTTTTTT
TRBV7-9	TRBJ1-6	NA	NA	CASSKRPLSSYNSPLHF	TGTGCCAGCAGCAAAAGACCCCTGAGCTCCTATAATTCACCCCTCCACTTT
TRBV19	TRBJ2-6	NA	NA	CASSWGSGANVLTF	TGTGCCAGTAGTTGGGGCTCTGGGGCCAACGTCCTGACTTTC
TRBV3-1/TRBV3-2	TRBJ2-7	NA	TRBD2	CASSQVLAGVGATYEQYF	TGTGCCAGCAGCCAAGTCCTAGCGGGAGTGGGGGCGACCTACGAGCAGTACTTC
TRBV5-5	TRBJ2-7	NA	NA	CASSLYGSSYEQYF	TGTGCCAGCAGCCTCTATGGTTCTTCCTACGAGCAGTACTTC
TRBV5-1	TRBJ2-3	NA	TRBD2	CASSFSGVTDTQYF	TGCGCCAGCAGCTTCAGCGGGGTTACAGATACGCAGTATTTT
TRBV19	TRBJ2-5	NA	TRBD2	CASNLVGGSGSQETQYF	TGTGCCAGTAACCTGGTCGGGGGTAGCGGGTCCCAAGAGACCCAGTACTTC
TRBV18	TRBJ1-2	once	NA	CASSPRAREGYTF	TGTGCCAGCTCACCTCGGGCCCGGGAGGGCTACACCTTC
TRBV18	TRBJ2-7	NA	NA	CASSMGPTYEQYF	TGTGCCAGCTCAATGGGGCCGACCTACGAGCAGTACTTC
TRBV7-9	TRBJ2-7	NA	NA	CASSLAIGEMGREQYF	TGTGCCAGCAGCTTAGCGATCGGGGAGATGGGTAGAGAGCAGTACTTC
TRBV7-8	TRBJ1-5	NA	NA	CASSLDQDQPQHF	TGTGCCAGCAGCTTAGATCAGGATCAGCCCCAGCATTTT
TRBV19	TRBJ1-6	NA	NA	CASSLTRNSPLHF	TGTGCCAGTAGCCTAACCAGAAATTCACCCCTCCACTTT
TRBV18	TRBJ2-7	NA	NA	CASSPSTSSHEQYF	TGTGCCAGCTCACCGTCCACTAGCTCCCACGAGCAGTACTTC
TRBV11-2	TRBJ1-5	NA	NA	CASSLGGDQPQHF	TGTGCCAGCAGTCTCGGAGGGGATCAGCCCCAGCATTTT
TRBV6-2/TRBV6-3	TRBJ2-1	NA	TRBD2	CASSQPGLAIYNEQFF	TGTGCCAGCAGTCAACCGGGACTAGCGATATACAATGAGCAGTTCTTC
TRBV4-1	TRBJ1-5	NA	NA	CASSPMVLGTGQPQHF	TGCGCCAGCAGCCCCATGGTTCTGGGCACGGGTCAGCCCCAGCATTTT
TRBV12-5	TRBJ1-5	NA	NA	CASDSTRGDQPQHF	TGTGCTAGTGACTCGACACGAGGGGATCAGCCCCAGCATTTT
TRBV27	TRBJ2-7	few	NA	CASSLRRNLYEQYF	TGTGCCAGCAGTTTACGGAGAAACCTATACGAGCAGTACTTC